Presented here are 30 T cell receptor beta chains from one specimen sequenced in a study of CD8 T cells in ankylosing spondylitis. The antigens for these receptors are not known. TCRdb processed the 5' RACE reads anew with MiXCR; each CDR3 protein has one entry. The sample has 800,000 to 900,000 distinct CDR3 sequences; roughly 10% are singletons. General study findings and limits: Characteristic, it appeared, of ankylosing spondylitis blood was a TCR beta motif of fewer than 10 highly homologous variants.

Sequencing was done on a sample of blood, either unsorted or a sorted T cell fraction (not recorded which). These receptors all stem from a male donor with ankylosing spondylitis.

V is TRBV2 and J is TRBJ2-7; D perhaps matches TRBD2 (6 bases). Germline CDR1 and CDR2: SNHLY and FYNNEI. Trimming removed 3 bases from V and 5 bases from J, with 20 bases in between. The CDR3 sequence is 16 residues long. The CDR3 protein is CASSETGPAERDEQYF. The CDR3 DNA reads TGTGCCAGCAGTGAGACGGGCCCCGCTGAGCGGGACGAGCAGTACTTC.

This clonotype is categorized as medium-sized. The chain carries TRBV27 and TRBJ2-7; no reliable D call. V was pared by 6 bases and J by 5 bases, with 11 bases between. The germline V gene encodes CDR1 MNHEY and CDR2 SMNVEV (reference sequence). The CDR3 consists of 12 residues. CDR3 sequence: CASRLGPNEQYF. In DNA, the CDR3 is TGTGCCAGCAGGCTAGGCCCCAACGAGCAGTACTTC.

This CDR3 reads CAISRTGANNSPLHF. For the CDR3, the DNA is TGTGCCATCAGTAGGACAGGCGCAAATAATTCACCCCTCCACTTT. The rearrangement uses TRBV10-3 and TRBJ1-6; TRBD1 matches 7 bases. The CDR3 extends over 15 amino acids. Germline loops: CDR1 ENHRY, CDR2 SYGVKD. V shed 5 bases and J 5 bases; nucleotides not matched to a gene: 6.

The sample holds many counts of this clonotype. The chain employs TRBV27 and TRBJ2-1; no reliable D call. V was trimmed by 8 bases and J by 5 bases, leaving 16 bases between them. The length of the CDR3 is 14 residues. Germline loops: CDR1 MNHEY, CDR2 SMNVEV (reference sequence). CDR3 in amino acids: CASLNNLLDNEQFF. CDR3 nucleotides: TGTGCCAGCTTAAATAACCTCCTAGACAATGAGCAGTTCTTC.

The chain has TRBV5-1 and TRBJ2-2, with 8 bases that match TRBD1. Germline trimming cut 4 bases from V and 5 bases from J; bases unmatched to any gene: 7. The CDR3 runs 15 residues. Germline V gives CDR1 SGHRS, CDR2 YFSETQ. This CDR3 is CASSIGQGRTGELFF. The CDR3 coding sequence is TGCGCCAGCAGCATCGGACAGGGACGGACCGGGGAGCTGTTTTTT.

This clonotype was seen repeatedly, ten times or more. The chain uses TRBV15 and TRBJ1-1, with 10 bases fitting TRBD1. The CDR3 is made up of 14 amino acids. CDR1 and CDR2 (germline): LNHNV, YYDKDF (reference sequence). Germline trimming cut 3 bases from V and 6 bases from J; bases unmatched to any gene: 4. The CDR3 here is CATSRGQGLPEAFF. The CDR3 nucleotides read TGTGCCACCAGCAGGGGACAGGGGTTACCTGAAGCTTTCTTT.

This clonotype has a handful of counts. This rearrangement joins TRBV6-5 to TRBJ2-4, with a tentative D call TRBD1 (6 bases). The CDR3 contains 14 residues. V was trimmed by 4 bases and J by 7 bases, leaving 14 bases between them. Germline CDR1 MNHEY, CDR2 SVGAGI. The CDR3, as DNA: TGTGCCAGCAGTTCGACCCCAGGGGTCAACATTCAGTACTTC. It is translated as CASSSTPGVNIQYF.

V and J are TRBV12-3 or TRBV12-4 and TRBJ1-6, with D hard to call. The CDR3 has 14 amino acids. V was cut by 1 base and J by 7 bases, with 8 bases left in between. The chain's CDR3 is CASSLGFRNSPLHF. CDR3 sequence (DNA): TGTGCCAGCAGTTTAGGTTTTCGGAATTCACCCCTCCACTTT.

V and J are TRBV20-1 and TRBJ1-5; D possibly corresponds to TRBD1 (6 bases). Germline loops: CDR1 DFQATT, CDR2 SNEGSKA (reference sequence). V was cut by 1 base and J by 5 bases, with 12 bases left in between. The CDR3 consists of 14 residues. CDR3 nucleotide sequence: TGCAGTGCTAGAGCCGGGGGCGCAGATCAGCCCCAGCATTTT. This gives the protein CSARAGGADQPQHF.

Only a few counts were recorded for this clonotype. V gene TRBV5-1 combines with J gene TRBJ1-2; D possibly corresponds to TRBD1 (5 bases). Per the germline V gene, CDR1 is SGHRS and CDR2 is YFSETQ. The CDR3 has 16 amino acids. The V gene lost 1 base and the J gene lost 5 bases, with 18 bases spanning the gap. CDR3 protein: CASSLTPRDSSYGYTF. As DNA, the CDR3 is TGCGCCAGCAGCTTGACACCGCGGGACTCATCATATGGCTACACCTTC.

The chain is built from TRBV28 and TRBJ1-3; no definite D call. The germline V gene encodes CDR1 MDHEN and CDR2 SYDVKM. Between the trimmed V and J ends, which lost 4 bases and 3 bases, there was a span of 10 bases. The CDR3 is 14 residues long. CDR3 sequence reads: CASSSSQSGNTIYF. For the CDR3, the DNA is TGTGCCAGCAGTTCATCACAGAGTGGAAACACCATATATTTT.

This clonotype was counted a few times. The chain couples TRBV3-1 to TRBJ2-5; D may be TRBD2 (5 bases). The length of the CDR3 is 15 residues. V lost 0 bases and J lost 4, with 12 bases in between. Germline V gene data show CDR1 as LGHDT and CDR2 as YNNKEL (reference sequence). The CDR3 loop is CASSQDPASRETQYF. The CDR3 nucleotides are TGTGCCAGCAGCCAAGATCCGGCTAGCCGAGAGACCCAGTACTTC.

Here the CDR3 DNA reads TGTGCCAGCAGTATGGACAGGGACGCAGATACGCAGTATTTT. Amino acids: CASSMDRDADTQYF. This chain links TRBV6-1 with TRBJ2-3; 8 bases map to TRBD1. Trimming cost V 5 bases and J 4 bases; bases outside gene matches: 5. Germline values: CDR1 MNHNS, CDR2 SASEGT. The CDR3 sequence is 14 residues long.

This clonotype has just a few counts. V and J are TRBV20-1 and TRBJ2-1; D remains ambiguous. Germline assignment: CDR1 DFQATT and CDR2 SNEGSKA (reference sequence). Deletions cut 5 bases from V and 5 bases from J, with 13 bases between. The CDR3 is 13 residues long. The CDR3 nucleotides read TGCAGTGCTCTTCGGCCTATTCACAATGAGCAGTTCTTC. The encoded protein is CSALRPIHNEQFF.

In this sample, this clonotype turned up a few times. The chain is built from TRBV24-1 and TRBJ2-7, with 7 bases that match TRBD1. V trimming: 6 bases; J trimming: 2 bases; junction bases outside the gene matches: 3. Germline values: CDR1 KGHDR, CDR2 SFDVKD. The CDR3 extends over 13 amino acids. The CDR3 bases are TGTGCCACCAGTAGGCAGGGGGCCTACGAGCAGTACTTC. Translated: CATSRQGAYEQYF.

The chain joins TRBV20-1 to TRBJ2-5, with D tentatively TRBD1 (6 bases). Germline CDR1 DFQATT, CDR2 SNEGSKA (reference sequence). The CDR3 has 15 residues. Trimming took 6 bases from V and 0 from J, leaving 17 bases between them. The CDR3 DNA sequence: TGCAGTGCAAGCGTCAGGGGATGGTACCAAGAGACCCAGTACTTC. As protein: CSASVRGWYQETQYF.

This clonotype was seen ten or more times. CDR3 bases: TGCAGTGCTAGAGATCCGGGGGCGGGCACTGAAGCTTTCTTT. Translating gives CSARDPGAGTEAFF. V gene TRBV20-1 combines with J gene TRBJ1-1; TRBD1 is a possible D gene (6 bases). The germline gives CDR1 DFQATT, CDR2 SNEGSKA (reference sequence). CDR3 length equals 14 residues. V was pared by 0 bases and J by 4 bases, with 12 bases between.

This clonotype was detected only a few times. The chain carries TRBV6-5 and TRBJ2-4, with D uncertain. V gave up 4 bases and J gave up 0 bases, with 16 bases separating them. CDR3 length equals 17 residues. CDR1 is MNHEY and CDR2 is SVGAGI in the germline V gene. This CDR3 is CASSWVVLATAKNIQYF. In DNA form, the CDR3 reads TGTGCCAGCAGTTGGGTAGTTTTGGCTACAGCCAAAAACATTCAGTACTTC.

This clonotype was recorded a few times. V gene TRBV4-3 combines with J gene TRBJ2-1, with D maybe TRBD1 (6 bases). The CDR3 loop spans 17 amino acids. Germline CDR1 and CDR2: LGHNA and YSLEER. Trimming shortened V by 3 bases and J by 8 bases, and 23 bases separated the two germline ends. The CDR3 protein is CASSHRVGGLGMDEQFF. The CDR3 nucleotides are TGCGCCAGCAGCCATCGGGTTGGGGGCCTAGGGATGGATGAGCAGTTCTTC.

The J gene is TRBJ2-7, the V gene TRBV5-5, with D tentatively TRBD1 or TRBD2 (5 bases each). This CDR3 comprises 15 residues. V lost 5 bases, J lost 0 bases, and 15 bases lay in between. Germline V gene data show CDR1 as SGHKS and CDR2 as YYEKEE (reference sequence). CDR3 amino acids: CASRGTWASSYEQYF. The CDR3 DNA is TGTGCCAGCAGGGGGACCTGGGCGAGCTCCTACGAGCAGTACTTC.

The CDR3 nucleotides are TGCGCCAGCAGCCAAGAGCCCGGGACAGGATACAATGAGCAGTTCTTC. This sequence encodes CASSQEPGTGYNEQFF. The chain links TRBV4-3 to TRBJ2-1, with 8 positions matching TRBD1. Germline V lookup: CDR1 LGHNA, CDR2 YSLEER. The CDR3 length is 16 residues. After removal of 0 bases from V and 4 bases from J, the junction contained 5 bases not matched to a gene.

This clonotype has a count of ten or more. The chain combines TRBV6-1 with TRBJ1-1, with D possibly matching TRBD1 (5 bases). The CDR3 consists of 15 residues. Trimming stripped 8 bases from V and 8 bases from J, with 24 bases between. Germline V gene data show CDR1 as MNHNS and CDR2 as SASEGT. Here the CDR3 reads CASGGSQGRLPEAFF. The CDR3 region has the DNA TGTGCCAGCGGGGGTTCCCAGGGACGGCTCCCCGAAGCTTTCTTT.

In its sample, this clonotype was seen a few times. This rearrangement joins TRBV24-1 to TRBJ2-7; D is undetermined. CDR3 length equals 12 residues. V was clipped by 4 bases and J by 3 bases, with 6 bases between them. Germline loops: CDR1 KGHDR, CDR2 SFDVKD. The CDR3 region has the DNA TGTGCCACCAGTGACCTTTTCTACGAGCAGTACTTC. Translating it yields CATSDLFYEQYF.

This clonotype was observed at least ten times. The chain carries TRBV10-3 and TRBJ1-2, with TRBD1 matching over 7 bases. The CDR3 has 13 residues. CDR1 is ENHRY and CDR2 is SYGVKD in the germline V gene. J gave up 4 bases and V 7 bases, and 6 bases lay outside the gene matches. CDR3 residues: CAITADRFYGYTF. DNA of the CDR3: TGTGCCATCACCGCGGACAGGTTCTATGGCTACACCTTC.

The CDR3: CASSLRSGGELFF. CDR3 sequence (DNA): TGCGCCAGCAGCTTGCGTTCGGGCGGGGAGCTGTTTTTT. The rearrangement uses TRBV5-1 and TRBJ2-2; D unclear. CDR3 size: 13 residues. Deletions cut 1 base from V and 7 bases from J, with 8 bases between. The germline V gene has CDR1 SGHRS and CDR2 YFSETQ.

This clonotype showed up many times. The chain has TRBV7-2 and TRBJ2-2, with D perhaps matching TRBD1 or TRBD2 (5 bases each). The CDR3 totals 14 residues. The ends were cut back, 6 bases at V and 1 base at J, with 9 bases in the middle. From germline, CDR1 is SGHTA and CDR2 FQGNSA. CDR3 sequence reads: CASRRGENTGELFF. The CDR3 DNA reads TGTGCCAGCAGACGAGGGGAGAACACCGGGGAGCTGTTTTTT.

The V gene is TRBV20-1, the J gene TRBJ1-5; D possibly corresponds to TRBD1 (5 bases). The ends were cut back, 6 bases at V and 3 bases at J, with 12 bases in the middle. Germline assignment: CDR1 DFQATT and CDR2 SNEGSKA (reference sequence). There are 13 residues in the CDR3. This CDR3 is CSAQTEYNQPQHF. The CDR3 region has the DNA TGCAGTGCCCAGACAGAATACAATCAGCCCCAGCATTTT.

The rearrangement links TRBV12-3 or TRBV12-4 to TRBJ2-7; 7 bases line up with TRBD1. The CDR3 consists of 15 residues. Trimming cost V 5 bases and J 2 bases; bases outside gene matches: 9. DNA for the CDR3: TGTGCCAGCAGTCTCAACAGGGGTGCAGCCTACGAGCAGTACTTC. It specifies CASSLNRGAAYEQYF.

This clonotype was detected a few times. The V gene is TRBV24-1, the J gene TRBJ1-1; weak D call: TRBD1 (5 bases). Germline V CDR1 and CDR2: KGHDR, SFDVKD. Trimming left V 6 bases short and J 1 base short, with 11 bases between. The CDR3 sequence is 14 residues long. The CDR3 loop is CATSPGGRNTEAFF. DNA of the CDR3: TGTGCCACCAGTCCGGGGGGGAGGAACACTGAAGCTTTCTTT.

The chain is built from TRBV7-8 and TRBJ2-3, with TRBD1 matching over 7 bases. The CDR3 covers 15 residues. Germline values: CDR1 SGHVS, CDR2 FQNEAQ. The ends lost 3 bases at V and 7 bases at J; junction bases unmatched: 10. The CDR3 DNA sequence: TGTGCCAGCAGCTTCCTCGACAGGGTAGGGAATACGCAGTATTTT. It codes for CASSFLDRVGNTQYF.